This T cell receptor beta chain comes out of a study of Ad26.COV2.S vaccination and SARS-CoV-2 variants. Study-wide context: Recipients of Ad26.COV2.S got it intramuscularly, once or twice 56 days apart.

General study points: Recipients of either vaccine or placebo displayed similar breadth of non-spike TCRs. People given the vaccine had a wider spike-specific TCR breadth than placebo recipients did.

Treatment meaning: some 20 received Ad26.COV2.S at low or high dose, single or two shots; 5 received placebo; per-sample allocation not given. Day 63 following the first vaccine or placebo injection was when the samples were taken. Immunization relied on an Ad26 vector, which expressed Wuhan-strain SARS-CoV-2 spike. Assay used: immunoSEQ multiplex PCR; TCRdb lists only in-frame clones, some missing. The sample lists 350,000 to 400,000 clones, over 75% seen once, with 1.5% to 2% in the top ten. Points on this clone: Its antigen remains unknown.

The ends lost 6 bases at V and 3 bases at J; junction bases unmatched: 8. The CDR3 is 17 amino acids. Germline V CDR1 and CDR2: SEHNR, FQNEAQ (reference sequence). The sequence was collected from a person between 18 and 60 years old who received the Ad26.COV2.S COVID-19 vaccine or a placebo. The rearrangement links TRBV7-9 to TRBJ2-2; 12 bases agree with TRBD2. The starting material was peripheral blood, obtained in a trial of Ad26.COV2.S vaccine versus placebo. CDR3 nucleotide sequence: TGTGCCAGCAGTCTCTCGACTAGCGGGAGTTACACCGGGGAGCTGTTTTTT. Protein product: CASSLSTSGSYTGELFF.